In its sample, the clone carrying this TCR beta chain was seen many times. Its antigen is still unknown. This sample was taken from a study of beta chain features in type 1 diabetes. Of the isolated RNA, all was reverse transcribed, and so the sequenced material was expressed TCRB transcripts. Clones were read by immunoSEQ multiplex PCR, and TCRdb kept only the in-frame ones, dropping some. The data contain about 150,000 clones, 11% of them singletons. Germline V gene data show CDR1 as SGHRS and CDR2 as YFSETQ. The CDR3 length is 18 residues. V dropped 2 bases and J dropped 6; count of bases not matched to a gene: 12. The study's findings and limits: The naive, central memory and Treg TCRB repertoires looked more alike in patients than they did in healthy donors.

The sequenced sample was central memory CD4+ T cells from blood. J is TRBJ2-1 and V is TRBV5-1, with 12 positions matching TRBD2. The clonotype was recovered from a man between 18 and 29 years old in good health. CDR3 amino acids: CASSFSPKLAGGPNEQFF. In DNA, the CDR3 is TGCGCCAGCAGCTTCTCCCCGAAACTAGCGGGAGGCCCCAATGAGCAGTTCTTC. Supplemented by reference TRBV5-1 and TRBJ2-1, the full variable domain reads KAGVTQTPRYLIKTRGQQVTLSCSPISGHRSVSWYQQTPGQGLQFLFEYFSETQRNKGNFPGRFSGRQFSNSRSEMNVSTLELGDSALYLCASSFSPKLAGGPNEQFFGPGTRLTVL.